Sequencing of this T cell receptor beta chain was carried out in a study of identical twins. A universal primer site was incorporated via template switching, and the cDNA contained unique molecular identifiers. TCRdb re-called the 5' RACE reads through MiXCR, storing one row per CDR3 protein. The top ten clones hold roughly 7.8% of a sample with approximately 350,000 distinct CDR3 sequences, over 9% of them seen once. Healthy Caucasians supplied all donations. Study outcomes and limitations: A cross-sectional statistical analysis, not follow-up of the same donors, supported the conclusions.

Turning to this clonotype: Antigen specificity is unknown.

This CDR3 spans 15 amino acids. Unmatched junction bases numbered 3, after V lost 0 bases and J lost 3 bases. Germline CDR1 is SQVTM and CDR2 is ANQGSEA. The same specimen was also included in a second study, on yellow fever vaccine responses in identical twins. That report adds: Twin vaccine T cell responses reportedly seemed partly convergent, partly personalized.

The source material was CD8+ T cells sorted from blood. This receptor was identified in a woman between 18 and 29 years old in good health. This chain joins TRBV29-1 and TRBJ2-1; 9 bases are a match to TRBD2. The CDR3 coding sequence is TGCAGCGTTGAAGATCCGACTAGCGGCTACAATGAGCAGTTCTTC. Its translation is CSVEDPTSGYNEQFF.